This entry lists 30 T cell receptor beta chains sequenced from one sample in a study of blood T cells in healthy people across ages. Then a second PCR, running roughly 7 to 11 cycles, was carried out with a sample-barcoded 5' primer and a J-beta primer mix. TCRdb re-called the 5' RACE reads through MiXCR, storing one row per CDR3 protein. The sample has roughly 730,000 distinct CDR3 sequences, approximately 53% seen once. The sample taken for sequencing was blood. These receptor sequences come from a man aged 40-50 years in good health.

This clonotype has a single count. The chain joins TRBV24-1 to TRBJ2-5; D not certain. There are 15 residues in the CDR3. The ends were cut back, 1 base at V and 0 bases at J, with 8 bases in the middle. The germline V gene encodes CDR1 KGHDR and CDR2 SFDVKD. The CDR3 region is CATSDFRSHQETQYF. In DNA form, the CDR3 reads TGTGCCACCAGTGATTTTCGCAGCCACCAAGAGACCCAGTACTTC.

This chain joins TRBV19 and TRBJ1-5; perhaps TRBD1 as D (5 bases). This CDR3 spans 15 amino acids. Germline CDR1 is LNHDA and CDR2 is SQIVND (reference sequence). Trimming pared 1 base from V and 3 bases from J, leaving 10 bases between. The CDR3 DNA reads TGTGCCAGTAGTATAGGCGGGACTTACAATCAGCCCCAGCATTTT. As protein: CASSIGGTYNQPQHF.

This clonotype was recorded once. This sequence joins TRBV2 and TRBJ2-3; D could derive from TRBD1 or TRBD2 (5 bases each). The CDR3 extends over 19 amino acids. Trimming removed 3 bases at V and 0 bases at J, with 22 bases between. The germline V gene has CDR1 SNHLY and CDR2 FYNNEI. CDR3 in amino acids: CASSDPGPTSSPSTDTQYF. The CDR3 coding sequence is TGTGCCAGCAGTGATCCGGGGCCAACATCTAGCCCCAGCACAGATACGCAGTATTTT.

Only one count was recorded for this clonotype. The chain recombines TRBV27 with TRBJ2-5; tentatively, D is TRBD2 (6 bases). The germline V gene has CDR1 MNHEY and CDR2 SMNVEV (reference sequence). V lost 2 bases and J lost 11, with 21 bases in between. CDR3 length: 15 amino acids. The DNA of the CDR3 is TGTGCCAGCAGTTTAGTGGACGGGAGTTACAATGAGCAGTACTTC. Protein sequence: CASSLVDGSYNEQYF.

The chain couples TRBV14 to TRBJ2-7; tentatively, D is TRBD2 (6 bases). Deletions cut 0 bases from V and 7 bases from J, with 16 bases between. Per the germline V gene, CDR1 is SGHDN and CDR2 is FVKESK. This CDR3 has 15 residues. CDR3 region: CASSQDLALGGEQYF. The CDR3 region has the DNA TGTGCCAGCAGCCAAGATCTAGCGTTGGGCGGGGAGCAGTACTTC.

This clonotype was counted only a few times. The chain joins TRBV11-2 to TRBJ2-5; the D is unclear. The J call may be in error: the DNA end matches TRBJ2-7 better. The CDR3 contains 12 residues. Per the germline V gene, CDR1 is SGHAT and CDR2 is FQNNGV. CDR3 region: CASSLDFSEQYF. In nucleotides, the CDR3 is TGTGCCAGCAGCTTAGATTTTTCCGAGCAGTACTTC.

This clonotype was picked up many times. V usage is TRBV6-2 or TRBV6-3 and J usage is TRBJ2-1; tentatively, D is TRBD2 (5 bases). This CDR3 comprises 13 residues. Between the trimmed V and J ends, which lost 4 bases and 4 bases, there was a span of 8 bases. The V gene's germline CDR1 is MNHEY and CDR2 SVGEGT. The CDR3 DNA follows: TGTGCCAGCAGTTCCAGAGGGTACAATGAGCAGTTCTTC. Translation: CASSSRGYNEQFF.

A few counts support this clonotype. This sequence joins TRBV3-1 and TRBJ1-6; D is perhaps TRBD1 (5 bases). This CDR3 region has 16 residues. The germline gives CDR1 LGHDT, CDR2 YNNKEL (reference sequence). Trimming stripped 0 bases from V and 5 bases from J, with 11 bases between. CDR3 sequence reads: CASSQDRGGNNSPLHF. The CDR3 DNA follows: TGTGCCAGCAGCCAAGATCGGGGCGGAAATAATTCACCCCTCCACTTT.

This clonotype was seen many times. DNA for the CDR3: TGTGCCAGCAGTCACAGGGGACAAGAGACCCAGTACTTC. As protein: CASSHRGQETQYF. The chain carries TRBV21-1 and TRBJ2-5; the table's D call of TRBD1 was not tested on the DNA. TRBV21-1 is marked as a pseudogene. This CDR3 comprises 13 residues.

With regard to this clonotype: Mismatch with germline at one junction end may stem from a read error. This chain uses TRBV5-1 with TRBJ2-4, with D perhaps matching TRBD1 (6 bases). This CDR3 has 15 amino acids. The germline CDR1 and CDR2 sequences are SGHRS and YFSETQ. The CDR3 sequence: CASSLQGLAKNIRYF. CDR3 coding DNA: TGCGCCAGCAGCTTGCAGGGGTTAGCCAAAAACATTCGGTACTTC.

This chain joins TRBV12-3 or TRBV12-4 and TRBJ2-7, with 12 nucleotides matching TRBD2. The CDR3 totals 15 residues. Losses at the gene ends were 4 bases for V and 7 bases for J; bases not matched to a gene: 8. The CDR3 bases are TGTGCCAGCAGTTGGGCTAGCGGGAGGGCGGCTGAGCAGTACTTC. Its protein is CASSWASGRAAEQYF.

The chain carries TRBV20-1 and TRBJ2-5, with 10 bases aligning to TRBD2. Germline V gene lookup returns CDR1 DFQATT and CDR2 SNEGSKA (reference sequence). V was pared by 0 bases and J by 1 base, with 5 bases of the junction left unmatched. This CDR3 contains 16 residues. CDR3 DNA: TGCAGTGCTAGAGAGGCACTAGCGGGGACCCAAGAGACCCAGTACTTC. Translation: CSAREALAGTQETQYF.

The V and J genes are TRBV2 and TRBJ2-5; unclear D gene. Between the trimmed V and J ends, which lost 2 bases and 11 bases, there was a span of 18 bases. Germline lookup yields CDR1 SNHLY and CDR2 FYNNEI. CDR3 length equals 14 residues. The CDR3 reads CASSERVVVSRQYF. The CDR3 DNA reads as TGTGCCAGCAGTGAACGGGTCGTGGTTTCGAGGCAGTACTTC.

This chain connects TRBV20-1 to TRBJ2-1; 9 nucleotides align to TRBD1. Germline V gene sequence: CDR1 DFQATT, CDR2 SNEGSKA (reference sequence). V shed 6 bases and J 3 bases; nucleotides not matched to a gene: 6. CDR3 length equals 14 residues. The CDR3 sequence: CSARGQGFYNEQFF. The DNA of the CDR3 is TGCAGTGCCCGCGGACAGGGGTTCTACAATGAGCAGTTCTTC.

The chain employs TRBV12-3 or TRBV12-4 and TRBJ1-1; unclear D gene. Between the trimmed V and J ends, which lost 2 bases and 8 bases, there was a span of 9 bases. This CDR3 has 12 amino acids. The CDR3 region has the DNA TGTGCCAGCAGTTTATCCCAGGTAGAAGCTTTCTTT. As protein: CASSLSQVEAFF.

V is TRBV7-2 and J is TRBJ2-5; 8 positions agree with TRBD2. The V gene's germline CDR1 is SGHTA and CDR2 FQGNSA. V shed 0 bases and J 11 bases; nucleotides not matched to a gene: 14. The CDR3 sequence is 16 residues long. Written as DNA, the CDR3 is TGTGCCAGCAGCTTAGCGACTAGCGAGGCTTACAATGAGCAGTACTTC. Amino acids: CASSLATSEAYNEQYF.

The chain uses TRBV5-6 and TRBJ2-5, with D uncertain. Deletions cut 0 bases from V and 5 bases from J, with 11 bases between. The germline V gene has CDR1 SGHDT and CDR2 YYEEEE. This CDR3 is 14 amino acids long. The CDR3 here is CASSLVRTRETQYF. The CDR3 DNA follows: TGTGCCAGCAGCTTGGTGCGGACCCGGGAGACCCAGTACTTC.

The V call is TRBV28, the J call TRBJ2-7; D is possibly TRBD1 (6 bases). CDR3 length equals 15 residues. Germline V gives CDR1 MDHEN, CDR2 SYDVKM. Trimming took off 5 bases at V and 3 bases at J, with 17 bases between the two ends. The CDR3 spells CASSTDGETGYEQYF. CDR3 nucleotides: TGTGCCAGCAGTACGGATGGGGAGACAGGCTACGAGCAGTACTTC.

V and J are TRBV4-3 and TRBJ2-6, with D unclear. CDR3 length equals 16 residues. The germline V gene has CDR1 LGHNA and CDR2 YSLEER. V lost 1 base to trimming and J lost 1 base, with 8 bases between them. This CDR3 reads CASSQGVDSGANVLTF. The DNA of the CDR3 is TGCGCCAGCAGCCAAGGGGTGGATTCTGGGGCCAACGTCCTGACTTTC.

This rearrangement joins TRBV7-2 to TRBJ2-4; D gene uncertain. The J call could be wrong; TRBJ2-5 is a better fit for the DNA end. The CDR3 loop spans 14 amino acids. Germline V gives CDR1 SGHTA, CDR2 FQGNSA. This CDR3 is CASSLNARIETQYF. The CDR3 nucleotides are TGTGCCAGCAGCTTAAACGCCAGAATAGAGACCCAGTACTTC.

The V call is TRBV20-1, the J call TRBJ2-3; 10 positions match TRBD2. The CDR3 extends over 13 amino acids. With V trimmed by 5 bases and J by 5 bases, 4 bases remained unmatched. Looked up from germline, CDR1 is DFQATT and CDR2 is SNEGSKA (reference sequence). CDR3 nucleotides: TGCAGTGCTGCAGCGGGAGGGAGAGATACGCAGTATTTT. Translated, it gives CSAAAGGRDTQYF.

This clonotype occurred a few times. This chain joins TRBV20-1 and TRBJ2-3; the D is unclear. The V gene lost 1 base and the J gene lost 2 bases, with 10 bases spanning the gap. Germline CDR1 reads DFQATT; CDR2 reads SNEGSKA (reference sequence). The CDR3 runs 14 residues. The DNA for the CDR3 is TGCAGTGCTAGAGGCCCGACTTCCACAGATACGCAGTATTTT. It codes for CSARGPTSTDTQYF.

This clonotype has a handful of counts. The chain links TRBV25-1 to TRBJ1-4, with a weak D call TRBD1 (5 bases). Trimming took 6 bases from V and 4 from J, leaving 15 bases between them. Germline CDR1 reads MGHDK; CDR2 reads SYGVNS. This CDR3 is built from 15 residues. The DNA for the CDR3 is TGTGCCAGCAGGGGACCCCGGACCCGTAATGAAAAACTGTTTTTT. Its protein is CASRGPRTRNEKLFF. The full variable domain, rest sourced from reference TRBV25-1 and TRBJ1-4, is EADIYQTPRYLVIGTGKKITLECSQTMGHDKMYWYQQDPGMELHLIHYSYGVNSTEKGDLSSESTVSRIRTEHFPLTLESARPSHTSQYLCASRGPRTRNEKLFFGSGTQLSVL.

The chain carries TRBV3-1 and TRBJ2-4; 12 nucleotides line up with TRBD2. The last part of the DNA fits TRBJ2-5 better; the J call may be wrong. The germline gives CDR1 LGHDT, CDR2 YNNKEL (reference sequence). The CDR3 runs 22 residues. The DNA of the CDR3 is TGTGCCAGCAGCCACAATAGGGGCTGGATGGCTAGCGGGAGGGGGCGGCAAGAGACCCAGTACTTC. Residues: CASSHNRGWMASGRGRQETQYF.

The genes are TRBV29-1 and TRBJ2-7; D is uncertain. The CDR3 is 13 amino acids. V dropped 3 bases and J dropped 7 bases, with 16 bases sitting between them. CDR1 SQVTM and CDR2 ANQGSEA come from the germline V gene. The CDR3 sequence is CSVDHSLRGEQYF. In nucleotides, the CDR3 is TGCAGCGTTGATCATAGCCTTCGTGGTGAGCAGTACTTC.

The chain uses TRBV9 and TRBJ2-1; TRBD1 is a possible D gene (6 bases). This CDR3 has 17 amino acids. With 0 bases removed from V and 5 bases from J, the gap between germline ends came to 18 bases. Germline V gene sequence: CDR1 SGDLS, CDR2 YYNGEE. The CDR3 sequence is CASSVAPGRGGDNEQFF. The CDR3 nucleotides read TGTGCCAGCAGCGTAGCCCCGGGCCGAGGGGGAGACAATGAGCAGTTCTTC.

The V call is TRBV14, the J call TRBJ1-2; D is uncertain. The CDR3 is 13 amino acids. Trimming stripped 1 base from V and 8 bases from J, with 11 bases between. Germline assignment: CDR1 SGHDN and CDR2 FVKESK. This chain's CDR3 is CASSQVEGIGYTF. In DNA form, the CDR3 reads TGTGCCAGCAGCCAAGTGGAGGGTATAGGCTACACCTTC.

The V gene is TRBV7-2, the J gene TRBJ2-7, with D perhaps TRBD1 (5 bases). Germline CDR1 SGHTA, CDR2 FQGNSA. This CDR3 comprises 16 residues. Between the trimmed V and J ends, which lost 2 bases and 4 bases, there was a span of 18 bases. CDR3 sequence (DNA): TGTGCCAGCAGCTTACAGGGTTATCCCTCTTCTTACGAGCAGTACTTC. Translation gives CASSLQGYPSSYEQYF. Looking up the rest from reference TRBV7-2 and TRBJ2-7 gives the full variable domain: GAGVSQSPSNKVTEKGKDVELRCDPISGHTALYWYRQSLGQGLEFLIYFQGNSAPDKSGLPSDRFSAERTGGSVSTLTIQRTQQEDSAVYLCASSLQGYPSSYEQYFGPGTRLTVT.

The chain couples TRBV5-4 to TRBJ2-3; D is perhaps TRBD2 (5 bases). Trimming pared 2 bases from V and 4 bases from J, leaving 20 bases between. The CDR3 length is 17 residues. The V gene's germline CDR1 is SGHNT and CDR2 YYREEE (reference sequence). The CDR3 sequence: CASSFRSRSGSADTQYF. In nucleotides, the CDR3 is TGTGCCAGCAGCTTTCGGTCGCGCTCGGGGAGCGCAGATACGCAGTATTTT.

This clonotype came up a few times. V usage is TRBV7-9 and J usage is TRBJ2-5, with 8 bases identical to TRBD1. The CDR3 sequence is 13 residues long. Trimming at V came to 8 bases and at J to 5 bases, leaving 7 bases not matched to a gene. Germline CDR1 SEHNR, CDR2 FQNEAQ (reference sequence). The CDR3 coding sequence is TGTGCCAGCGACAGGGGCAGTGGGGAGACCCAGTACTTC. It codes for CASDRGSGETQYF. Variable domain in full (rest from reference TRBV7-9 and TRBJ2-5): DTGVSQNPRHKITKRGQNVTFRCDPISEHNRLYWYRQTLGQGPEFLTYFQNEAQLEKSRLLSDRFSAERPKGSFSTLEIQRTEQGDSAMYLCASDRGSGETQYFGPGTRLLVL.